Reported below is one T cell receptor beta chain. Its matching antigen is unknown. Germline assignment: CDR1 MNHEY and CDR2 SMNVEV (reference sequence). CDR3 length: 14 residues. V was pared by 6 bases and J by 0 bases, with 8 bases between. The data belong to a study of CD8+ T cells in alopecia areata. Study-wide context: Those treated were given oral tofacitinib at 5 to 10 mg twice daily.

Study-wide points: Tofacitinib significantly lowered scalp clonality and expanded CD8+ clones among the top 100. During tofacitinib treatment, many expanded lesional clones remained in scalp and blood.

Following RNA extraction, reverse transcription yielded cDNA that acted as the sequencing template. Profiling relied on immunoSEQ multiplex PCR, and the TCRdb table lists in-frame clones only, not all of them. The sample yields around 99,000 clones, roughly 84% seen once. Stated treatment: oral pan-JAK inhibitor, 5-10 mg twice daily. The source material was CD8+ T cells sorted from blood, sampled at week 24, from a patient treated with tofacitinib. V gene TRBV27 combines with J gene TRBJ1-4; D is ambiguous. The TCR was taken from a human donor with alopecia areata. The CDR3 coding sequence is TGTGCCAGCAGGACGCTTCCAACTAATGAAAAACTGTTTTTT. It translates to CASRTLPTNEKLFF.